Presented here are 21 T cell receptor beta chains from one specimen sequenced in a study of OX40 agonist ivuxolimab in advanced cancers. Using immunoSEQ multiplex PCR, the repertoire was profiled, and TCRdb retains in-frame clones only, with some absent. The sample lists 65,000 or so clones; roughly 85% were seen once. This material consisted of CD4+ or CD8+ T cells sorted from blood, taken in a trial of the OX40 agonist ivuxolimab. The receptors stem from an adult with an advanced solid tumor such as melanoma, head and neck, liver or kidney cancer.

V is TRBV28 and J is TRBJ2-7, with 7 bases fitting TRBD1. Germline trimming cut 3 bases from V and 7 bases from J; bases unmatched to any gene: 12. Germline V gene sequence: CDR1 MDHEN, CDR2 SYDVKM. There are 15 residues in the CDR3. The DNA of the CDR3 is TGTGCCAGCAGTTTCGGGACAGTTCCAATACTGGAGCAGTACTTC. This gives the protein CASSFGTVPILEQYF. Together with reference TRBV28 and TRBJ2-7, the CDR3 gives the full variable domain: DVKVTQSSRYLVKRTGEKVFLECVQDMDHENMFWYRQDPGLGLRLIYFSYDVKMKEKGDIPEGYSVSREKKERFSLILESASTNQTSMYLCASSFGTVPILEQYFGPGTRLTVT.

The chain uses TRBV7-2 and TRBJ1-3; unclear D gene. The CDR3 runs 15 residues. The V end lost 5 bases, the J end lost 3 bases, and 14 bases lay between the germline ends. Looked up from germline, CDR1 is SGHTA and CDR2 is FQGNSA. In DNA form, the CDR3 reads TGTGCCAGCAGCCTAAGTGGGCGCGTTGGAAACACCATATATTTT. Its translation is CASSLSGRVGNTIYF.

This CDR3 reads CASAPGAAVGEQYF. In DNA, the CDR3 is TGTGCCAGCGCCCCCGGGGCAGCCGTTGGCGAGCAGTACTTC. The gene calls are TRBV28 and TRBJ2-7; D tentatively reads TRBD1 or TRBD2 (5 bases each). Deletions cut 8 bases from V and 6 bases from J, with 20 bases between. Germline CDR1 and CDR2: MDHEN and SYDVKM. The CDR3 is made up of 14 amino acids.

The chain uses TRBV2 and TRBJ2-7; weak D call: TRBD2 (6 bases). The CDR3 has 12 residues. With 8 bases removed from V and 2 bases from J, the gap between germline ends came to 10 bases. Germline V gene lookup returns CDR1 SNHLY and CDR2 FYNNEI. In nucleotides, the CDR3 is TGTGCCAGCGGGGGGATAGCCTACGAGCAGTACTTC. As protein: CASGGIAYEQYF.

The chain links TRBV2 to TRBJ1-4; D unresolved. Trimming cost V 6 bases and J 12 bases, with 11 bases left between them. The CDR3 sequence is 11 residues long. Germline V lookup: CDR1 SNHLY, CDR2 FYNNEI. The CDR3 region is CASRQSAELFF. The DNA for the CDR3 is TGTGCCAGCAGACAGTCGGCGGAACTGTTTTTT.

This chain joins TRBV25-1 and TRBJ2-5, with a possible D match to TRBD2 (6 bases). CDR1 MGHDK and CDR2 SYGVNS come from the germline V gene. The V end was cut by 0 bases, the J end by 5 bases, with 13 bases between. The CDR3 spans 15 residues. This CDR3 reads CASSEYVGAGETQYF. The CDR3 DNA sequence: TGTGCCAGCAGTGAATATGTAGGGGCGGGGGAGACCCAGTACTTC.

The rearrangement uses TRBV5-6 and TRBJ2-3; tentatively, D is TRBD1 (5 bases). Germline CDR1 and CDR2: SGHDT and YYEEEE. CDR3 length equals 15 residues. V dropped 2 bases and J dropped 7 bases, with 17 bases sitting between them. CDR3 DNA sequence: TGTGCCAGCAGCTTCAGACAGACGTCGGAAAATACGCAGTATTTT. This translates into CASSFRQTSENTQYF. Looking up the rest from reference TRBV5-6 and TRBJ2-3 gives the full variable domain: DAGVTQSPTHLIKTRGQQVTLRCSPKSGHDTVSWYQQALGQGPQFIFQYYEEEERQRGNFPDRFSGHQFPNYSSELNVNALLLGDSALYLCASSFRQTSENTQYFGPGTRLTVL.

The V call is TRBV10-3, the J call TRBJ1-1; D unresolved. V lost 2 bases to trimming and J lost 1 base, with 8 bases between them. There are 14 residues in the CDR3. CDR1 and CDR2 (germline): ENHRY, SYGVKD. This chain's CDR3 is CAISEIGRNTEAFF. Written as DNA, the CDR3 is TGTGCCATCAGTGAGATCGGGAGGAACACTGAAGCTTTCTTT.

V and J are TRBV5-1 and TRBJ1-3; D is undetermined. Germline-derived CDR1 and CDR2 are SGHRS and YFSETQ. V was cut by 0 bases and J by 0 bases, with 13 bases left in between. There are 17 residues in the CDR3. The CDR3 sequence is CASSLGVGFGSGNTIYF. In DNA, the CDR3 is TGCGCCAGCAGCTTGGGGGTAGGGTTTGGCTCTGGAAACACCATATATTTT.

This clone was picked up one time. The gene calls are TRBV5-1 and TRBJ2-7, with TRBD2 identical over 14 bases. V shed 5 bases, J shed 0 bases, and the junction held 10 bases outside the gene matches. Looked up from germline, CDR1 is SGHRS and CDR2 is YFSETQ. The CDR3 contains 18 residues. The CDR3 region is CASRRTSGGTITSYEQYF. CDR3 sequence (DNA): TGCGCCAGCAGGCGGACTAGCGGGGGGACTATTACCTCCTACGAGCAGTACTTC.

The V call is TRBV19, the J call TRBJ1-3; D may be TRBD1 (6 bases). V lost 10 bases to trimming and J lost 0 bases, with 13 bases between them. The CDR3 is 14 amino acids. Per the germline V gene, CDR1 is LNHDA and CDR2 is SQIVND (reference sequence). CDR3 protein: CATSQDSSGNTIYF. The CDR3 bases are TGTGCCACCAGCCAGGACAGCTCTGGAAACACCATATATTTT.

The CDR3 coding sequence is TGTGCCAGCAGCGTAGGGACAGGCGAAATCTATGGCTACACCTTC. Translating gives CASSVGTGEIYGYTF. This chain links TRBV9 with TRBJ1-2; 7 nucleotides agree with TRBD1. Germline V gives CDR1 SGDLS, CDR2 YYNGEE. V trimming: 0 bases; J trimming: 4 bases; junction bases outside the gene matches: 6. This CDR3 has 15 residues.

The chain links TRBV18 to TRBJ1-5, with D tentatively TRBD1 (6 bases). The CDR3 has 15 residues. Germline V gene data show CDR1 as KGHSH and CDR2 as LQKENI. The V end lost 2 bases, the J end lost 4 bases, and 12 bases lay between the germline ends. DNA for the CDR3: TGTGCCAGCTCACCAGGGGGCTTCCTTAATCAGCCCCAGCATTTT. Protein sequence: CASSPGGFLNQPQHF. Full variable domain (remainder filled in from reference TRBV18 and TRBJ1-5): NAGVMQNPRHLVRRRGQEARLRCSPMKGHSHVYWYRQLPEEGLKFMVYLQKENIIDESGMPKERFSAEFPKEGPSILRIQQVVRGDSAAYFCASSPGGFLNQPQHFGDGTRLSIL.

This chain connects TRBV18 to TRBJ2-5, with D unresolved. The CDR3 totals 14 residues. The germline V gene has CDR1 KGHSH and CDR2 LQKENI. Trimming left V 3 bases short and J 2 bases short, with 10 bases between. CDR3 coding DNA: TGTGCCAGCTCACCGAAGCAGTTACAAGAGACCCAGTACTTC. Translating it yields CASSPKQLQETQYF.

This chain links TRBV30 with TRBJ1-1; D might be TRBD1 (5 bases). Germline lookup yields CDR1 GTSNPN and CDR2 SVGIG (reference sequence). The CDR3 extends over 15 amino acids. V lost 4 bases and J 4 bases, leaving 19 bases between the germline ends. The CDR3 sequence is CAWTRGEAEGTEAFF. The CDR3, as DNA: TGTGCCTGGACTCGGGGCGAGGCTGAGGGCACTGAAGCTTTCTTT.

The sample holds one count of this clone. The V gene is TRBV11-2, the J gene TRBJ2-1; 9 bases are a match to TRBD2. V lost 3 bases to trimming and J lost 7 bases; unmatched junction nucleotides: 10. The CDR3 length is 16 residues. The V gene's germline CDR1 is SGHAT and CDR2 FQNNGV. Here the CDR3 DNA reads TGTGCCAGCAGCTTCGACTCTAGCGGGACCGTGAATGAGCAGTTCTTC. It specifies CASSFDSSGTVNEQFF. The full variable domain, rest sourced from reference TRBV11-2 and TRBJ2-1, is EAGVAQSPRYKIIEKRQSVAFWCNPISGHATLYWYQQILGQGPKLLIQFQNNGVVDDSQLPKDRFSAERLKGVDSTLKIQPAKLEDSAVYLCASSFDSSGTVNEQFFGPGTRLTVL.

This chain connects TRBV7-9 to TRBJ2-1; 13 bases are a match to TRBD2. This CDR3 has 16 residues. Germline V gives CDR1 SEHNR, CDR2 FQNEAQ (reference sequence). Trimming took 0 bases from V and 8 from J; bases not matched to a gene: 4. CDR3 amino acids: CASSLARTSGRDEQFF. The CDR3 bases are TGTGCCAGCAGCTTAGCGCGTACTAGCGGGAGGGATGAGCAGTTCTTC.

The CDR3 loop reads CASSLRISGNEQYF. The CDR3 nucleotides are TGTGCCAGCAGTTTAAGGATATCAGGGAACGAGCAGTACTTC. The chain carries TRBV27 and TRBJ2-7; D perhaps matches TRBD1 (5 bases). Germline CDR1 is MNHEY and CDR2 is SMNVEV (reference sequence). V lost 2 bases, J lost 5 bases, and 13 bases lay in between. This CDR3 comprises 14 residues.

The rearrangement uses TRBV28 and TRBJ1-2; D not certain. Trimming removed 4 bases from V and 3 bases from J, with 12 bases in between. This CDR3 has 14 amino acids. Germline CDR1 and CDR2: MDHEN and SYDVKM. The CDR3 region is CASSSASAYYGYTF. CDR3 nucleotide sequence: TGTGCCAGCAGTTCTGCCAGCGCCTACTATGGCTACACCTTC.

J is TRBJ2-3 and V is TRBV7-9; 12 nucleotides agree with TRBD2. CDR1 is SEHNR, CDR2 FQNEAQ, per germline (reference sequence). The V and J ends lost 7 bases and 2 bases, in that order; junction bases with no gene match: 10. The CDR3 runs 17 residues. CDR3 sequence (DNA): TGTGCCAGCACCAAGTGGGGACTAGCGGGTCCCACAGATACGCAGTATTTT. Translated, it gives CASTKWGLAGPTDTQYF.

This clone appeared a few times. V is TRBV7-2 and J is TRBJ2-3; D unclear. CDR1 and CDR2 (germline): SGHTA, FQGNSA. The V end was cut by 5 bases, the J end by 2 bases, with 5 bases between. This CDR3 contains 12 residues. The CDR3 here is CASSPNTDTQYF. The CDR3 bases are TGTGCCAGCAGCCCGAACACAGATACGCAGTATTTT.